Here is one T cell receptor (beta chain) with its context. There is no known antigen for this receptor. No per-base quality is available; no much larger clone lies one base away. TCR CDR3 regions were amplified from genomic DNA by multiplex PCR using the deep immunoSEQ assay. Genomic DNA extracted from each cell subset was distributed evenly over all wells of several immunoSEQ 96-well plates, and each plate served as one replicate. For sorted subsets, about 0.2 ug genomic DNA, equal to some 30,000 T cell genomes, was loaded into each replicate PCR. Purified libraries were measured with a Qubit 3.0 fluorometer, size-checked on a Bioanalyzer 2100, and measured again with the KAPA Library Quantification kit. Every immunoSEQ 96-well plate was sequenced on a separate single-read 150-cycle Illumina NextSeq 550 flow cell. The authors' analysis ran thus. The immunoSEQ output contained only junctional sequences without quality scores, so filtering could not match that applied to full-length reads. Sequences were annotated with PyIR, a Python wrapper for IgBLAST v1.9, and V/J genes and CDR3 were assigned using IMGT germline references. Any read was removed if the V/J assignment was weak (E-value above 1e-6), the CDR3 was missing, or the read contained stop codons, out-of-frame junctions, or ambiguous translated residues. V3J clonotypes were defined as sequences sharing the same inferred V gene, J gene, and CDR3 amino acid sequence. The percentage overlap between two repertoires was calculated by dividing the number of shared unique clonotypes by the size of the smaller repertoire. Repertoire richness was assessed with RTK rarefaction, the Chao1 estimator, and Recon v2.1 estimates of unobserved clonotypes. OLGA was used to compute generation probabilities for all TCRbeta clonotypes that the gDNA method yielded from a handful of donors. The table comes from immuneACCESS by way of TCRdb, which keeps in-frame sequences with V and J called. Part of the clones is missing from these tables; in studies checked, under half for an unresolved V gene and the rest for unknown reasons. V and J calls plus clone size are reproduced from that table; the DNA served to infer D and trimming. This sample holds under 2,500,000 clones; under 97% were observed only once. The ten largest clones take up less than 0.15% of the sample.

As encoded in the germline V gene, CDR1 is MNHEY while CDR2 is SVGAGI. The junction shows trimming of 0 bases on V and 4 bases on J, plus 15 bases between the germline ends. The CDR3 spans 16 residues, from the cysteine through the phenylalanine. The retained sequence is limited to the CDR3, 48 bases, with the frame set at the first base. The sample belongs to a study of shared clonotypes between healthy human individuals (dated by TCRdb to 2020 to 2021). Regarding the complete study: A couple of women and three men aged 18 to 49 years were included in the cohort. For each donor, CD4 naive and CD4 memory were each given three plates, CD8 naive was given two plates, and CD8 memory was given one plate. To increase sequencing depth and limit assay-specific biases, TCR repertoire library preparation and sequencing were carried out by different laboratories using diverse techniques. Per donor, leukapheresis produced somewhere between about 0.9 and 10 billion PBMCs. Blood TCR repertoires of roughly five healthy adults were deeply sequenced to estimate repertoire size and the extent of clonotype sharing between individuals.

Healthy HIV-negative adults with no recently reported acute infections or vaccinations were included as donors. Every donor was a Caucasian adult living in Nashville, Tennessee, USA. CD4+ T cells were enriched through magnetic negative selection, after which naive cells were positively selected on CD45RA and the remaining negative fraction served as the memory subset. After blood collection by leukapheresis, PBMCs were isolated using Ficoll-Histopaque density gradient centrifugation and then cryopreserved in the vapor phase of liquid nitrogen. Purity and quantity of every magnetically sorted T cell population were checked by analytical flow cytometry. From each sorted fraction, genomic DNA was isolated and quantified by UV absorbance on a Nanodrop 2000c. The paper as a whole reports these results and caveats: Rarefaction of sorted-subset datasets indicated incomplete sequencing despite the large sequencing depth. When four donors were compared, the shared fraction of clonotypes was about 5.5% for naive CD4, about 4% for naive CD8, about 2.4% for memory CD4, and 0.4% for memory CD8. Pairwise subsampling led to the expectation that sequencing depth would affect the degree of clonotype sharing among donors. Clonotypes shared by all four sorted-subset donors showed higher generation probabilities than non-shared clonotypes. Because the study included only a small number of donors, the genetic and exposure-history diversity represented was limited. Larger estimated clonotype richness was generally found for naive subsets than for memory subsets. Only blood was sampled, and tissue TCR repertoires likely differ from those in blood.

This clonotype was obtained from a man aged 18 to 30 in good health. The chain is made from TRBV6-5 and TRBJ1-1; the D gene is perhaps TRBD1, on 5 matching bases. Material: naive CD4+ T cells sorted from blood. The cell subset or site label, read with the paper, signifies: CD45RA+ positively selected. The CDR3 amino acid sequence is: CASSYSFGGSGTEAFF. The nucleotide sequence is TGTGCCAGCAGTTACTCTTTCGGGGGAAGTGGCACTGAAGCTTTCTTT.